The sequence of this T cell receptor (beta chain) was determined in a study of blood T cells in healthy people across ages (dated by TCRdb to 2015 to 2017). General notes on the study: In model experiments, roughly one uniquely barcoded TCR beta cDNA molecule per two T cells was captured by template switching. The donors were split into four age groups: young (average about 15 years), middle-aged (39), aged (approximately 60) and long-lived (roughly 86). To avoid experimental bias, donors of different ages were spread randomly across the sequencing lanes. The study analyzed two additional independent replicas of 1 million unique cDNA reads from the same blood draw for two donors, one aged 18 to 29 and one aged 80 or older. To track age-related changes in TCR beta repertoire diversity, the study relied on deep sequencing normalized with unique cDNA molecular identifiers.

Systemically healthy Caucasian individuals from Russia, approximately 39 in total and aged about 6 to 100 years, were included as donors. Approximately 10 milliliters of peripheral blood were collected from each donor into EDTA-treated Vacutainer tubes. Ficoll-Paque density-gradient centrifugation was used to isolate PBMCs, with at least 7 million obtained per sample. Trizol reagent was used to extract total RNA from the PBMCs, yielding at least 6 micrograms per sample. Naive CD45RAhigh/CD27high T cell percentages were measured by flow cytometry on a PBMC aliquot from every donor. Library preparation was by 5' RACE. The data were produced on an Illumina HiSeq 2500. A second PCR of roughly 7 to 11 cycles was performed with a sample-barcoded 5' primer and a J-beta primer mix. A template-switch 5' adaptor carrying 12 random nucleotides introduced a unique molecular identifier onto each TCR beta cDNA molecule. Each sample yielded at least 2.5 million CDR3-containing paired-end reads. All of the RNA was converted into first-strand cDNA using the Mint cDNA synthesis kit, with a TRBC-specific oligonucleotide serving as the primer. Following uracil-DNA glycosylase treatment, all cDNA underwent a first 18-cycle PCR with the universal primers M1SS and BC2_uni_R. For the original study's pipeline: For normalization, 1 million high-quality reads were randomly selected from each sample, with every read carrying a distinct molecular identifier. Instead of being binned into consensus sequences, reads with shared molecular identifiers were discarded. CDR3 identification, clonotype clustering and error correction used MiTCR with a Q25 quality threshold and the strictest error-elimination algorithm. A nonparametric unseen species model with Euler transformation was used to estimate a lower bound on total TCR beta diversity. TCRdb reworked the public reads: Q25 trimming with fastp, MiXCR clone assembly, productive beta chains retained. A single entry per CDR3 protein holds the most common genes and DNA from its merged rows. The V and J calls here are based on TCRdb, not the publication. The sample table contains hundreds of thousands of distinct CDR3 sequences; only one count was recorded for around 48% of them. The ten top clones hold roughly 13% of the sample.

This clonotype was observed once. This receptor's antigen is unknown. Base qualities are not at hand, and no much larger clone is one base apart. Overall study outcomes, separate from this receptor: The long-lived group showed more naive CD4+ T cells, fewer expanded clones and increased TCR diversity than the aged group, suggesting age selection. Because profiling used bulk unsorted PBMCs, naive and antigen-experienced compartments could not be compared conclusively. There was a strong correlation between observed TCR beta diversity and the percentage of naive T cells measured by flow cytometry. The CMV infection status of donors was not known, potentially confounding age-related changes in expanded clonotypes. Estimates of total diversity based on one million sequenced T cells were regarded as lower bounds and as underestimates. As age increased, observed TCR beta diversity per million T cells dropped in a roughly linear way, and a significant reduction was already evident by age about 40.

Counted from cysteine to phenylalanine, this CDR3 has 12 amino acids. Here the CDR3 DNA is all that survives: 36 bases in frame from base 1. A distance of 7 bases separates the germline ends of V and J, which lose 4 bases and 1 base respectively. The germline V gene (reference sequence) provides CDR1 GTSNPN and CDR2 SVGIG. This sequence originates from a man aged 30 to 39 in good health. Recombination linked TRBV30 to TRBJ1-1, with an unclear D gene assignment. The sample was blood. This receptor carries the CDR3 CAWTGANTEAFF. The nucleotide sequence reads as follows: TGTGCCTGGACGGGAGCGAACACTGAAGCTTTCTTT.